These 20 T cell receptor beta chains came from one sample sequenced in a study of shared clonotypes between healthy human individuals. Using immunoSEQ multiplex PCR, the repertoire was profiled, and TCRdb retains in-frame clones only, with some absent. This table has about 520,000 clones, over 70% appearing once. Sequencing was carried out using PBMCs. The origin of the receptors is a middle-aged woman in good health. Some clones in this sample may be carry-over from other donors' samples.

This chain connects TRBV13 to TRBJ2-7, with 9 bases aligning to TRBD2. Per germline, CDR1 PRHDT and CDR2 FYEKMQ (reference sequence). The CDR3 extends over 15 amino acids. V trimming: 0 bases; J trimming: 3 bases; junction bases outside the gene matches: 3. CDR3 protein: CASSLGGSGSYEQYF. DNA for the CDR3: TGTGCCAGCAGCTTAGGCGGTAGCGGGAGCTACGAGCAGTACTTC.

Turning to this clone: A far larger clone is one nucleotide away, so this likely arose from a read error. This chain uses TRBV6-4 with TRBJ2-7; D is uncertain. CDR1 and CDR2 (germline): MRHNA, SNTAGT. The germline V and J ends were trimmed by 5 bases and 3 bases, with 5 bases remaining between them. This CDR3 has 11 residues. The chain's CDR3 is CASSTSYEQYF. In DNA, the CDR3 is TGTGCCAGCAGTACCAGCTACGAGCAGTACTTC.

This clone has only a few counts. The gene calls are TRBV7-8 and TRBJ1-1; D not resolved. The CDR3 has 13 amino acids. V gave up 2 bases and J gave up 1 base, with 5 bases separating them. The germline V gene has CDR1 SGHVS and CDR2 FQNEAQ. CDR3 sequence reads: CASSLRPNTEAFF. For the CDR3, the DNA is TGTGCCAGCAGCTTACGGCCGAACACTGAAGCTTTCTTT. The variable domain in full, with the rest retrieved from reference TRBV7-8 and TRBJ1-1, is GAGVSQSPRYKVAKRGQDVALRCDPISGHVSLFWYQQALGQGPEFLTYFQNEAQLDKSGLPSDRFFAERPEGSVSTLKIQRTQQEDSAVYLCASSLRPNTEAFFGQGTRLTVV.

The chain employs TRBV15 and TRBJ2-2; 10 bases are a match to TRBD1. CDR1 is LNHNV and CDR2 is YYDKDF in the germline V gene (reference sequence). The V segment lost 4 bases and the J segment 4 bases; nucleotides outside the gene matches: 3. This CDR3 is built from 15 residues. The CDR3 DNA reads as TGTGCCACCAGCATTGACAGGGGGCCCACCGGGGAGCTGTTTTTT. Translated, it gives CATSIDRGPTGELFF.

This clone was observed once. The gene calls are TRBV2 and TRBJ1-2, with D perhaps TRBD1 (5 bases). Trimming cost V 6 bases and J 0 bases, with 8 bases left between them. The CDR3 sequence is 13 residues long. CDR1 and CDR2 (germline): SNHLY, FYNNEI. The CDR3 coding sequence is TGTGCCAGCAGGGGAGGGGCTAACTATGGCTACACCTTC. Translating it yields CASRGGANYGYTF.

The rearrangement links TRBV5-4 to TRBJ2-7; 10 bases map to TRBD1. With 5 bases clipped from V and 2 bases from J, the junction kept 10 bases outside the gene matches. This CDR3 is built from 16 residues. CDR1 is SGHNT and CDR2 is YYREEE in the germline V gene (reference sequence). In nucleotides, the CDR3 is TGTGCCAGCAGTACCGGGACAGGGGTCTCGACCTACGAGCAGTACTTC. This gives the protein CASSTGTGVSTYEQYF.

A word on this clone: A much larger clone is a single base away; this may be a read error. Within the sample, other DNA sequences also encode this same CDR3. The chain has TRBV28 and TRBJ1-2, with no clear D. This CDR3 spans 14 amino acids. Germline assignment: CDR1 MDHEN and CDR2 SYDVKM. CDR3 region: CASTLTHLNYSYTF. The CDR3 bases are TGTGCCAGCACCTTGACACACCTTAACTATAGCTACACCTTC.

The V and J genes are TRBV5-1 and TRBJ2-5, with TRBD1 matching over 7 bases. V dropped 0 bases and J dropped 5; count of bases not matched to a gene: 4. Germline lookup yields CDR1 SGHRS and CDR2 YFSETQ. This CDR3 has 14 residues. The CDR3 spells CASSLETGWETQYF. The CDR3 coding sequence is TGCGCCAGCAGCTTGGAGACAGGGTGGGAGACCCAGTACTTC.

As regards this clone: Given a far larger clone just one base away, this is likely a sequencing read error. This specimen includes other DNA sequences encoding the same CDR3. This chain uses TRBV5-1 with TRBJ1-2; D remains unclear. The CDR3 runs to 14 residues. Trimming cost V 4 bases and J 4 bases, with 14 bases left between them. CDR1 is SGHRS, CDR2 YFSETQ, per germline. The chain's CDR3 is CASSLTAESYGYTF. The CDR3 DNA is TGCGCCAGCAGCCTGACGGCGGAAAGCTATGGCTACACCTTC.

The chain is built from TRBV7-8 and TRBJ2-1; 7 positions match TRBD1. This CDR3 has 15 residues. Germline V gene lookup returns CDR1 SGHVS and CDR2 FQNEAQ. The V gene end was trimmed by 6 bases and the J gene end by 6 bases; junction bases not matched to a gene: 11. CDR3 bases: TGTGCCAGCAGAACCTCCGGGACAGTGCGCAATGAGCAGTTCTTC. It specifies CASRTSGTVRNEQFF. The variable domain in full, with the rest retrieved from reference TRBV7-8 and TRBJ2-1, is GAGVSQSPRYKVAKRGQDVALRCDPISGHVSLFWYQQALGQGPEFLTYFQNEAQLDKSGLPSDRFFAERPEGSVSTLKIQRTQQEDSAVYLCASRTSGTVRNEQFFGPGTRLTVL.

The chain's CDR3 is CASSLSVGNRDYGYTF. The CDR3 bases are TGTGCCAGCAGCTTATCCGTGGGAAACCGGGACTATGGCTACACCTTC. The chain couples TRBV7-8 to TRBJ1-2; D call uncertain. The V gene lost 2 bases and the J gene lost 3 bases, with 16 bases spanning the gap. CDR1 and CDR2 (germline): SGHVS, FQNEAQ. The CDR3 sequence is 16 residues long. The full variable domain, with the rest looked up from reference TRBV7-8 and TRBJ1-2, is GAGVSQSPRYKVAKRGQDVALRCDPISGHVSLFWYQQALGQGPEFLTYFQNEAQLDKSGLPSDRFFAERPEGSVSTLKIQRTQQEDSAVYLCASSLSVGNRDYGYTFGSGTRLTVV.

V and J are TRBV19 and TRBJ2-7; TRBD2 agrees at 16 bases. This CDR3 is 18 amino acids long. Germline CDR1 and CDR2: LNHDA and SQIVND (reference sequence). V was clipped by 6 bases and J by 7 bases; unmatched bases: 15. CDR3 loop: CASSPGLAGGPSYDEQYF. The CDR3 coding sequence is TGTGCCAGTAGCCCGGGACTAGCGGGAGGGCCAAGCTACGATGAGCAGTACTTC. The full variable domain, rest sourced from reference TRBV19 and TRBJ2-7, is DGGITQSPKYLFRKEGQNVTLSCEQNLNHDAMYWYRQDPGQGLRLIYYSQIVNDFQKGDIAEGYSVSREKKESFPLTVTSAQKNPTAFYLCASSPGLAGGPSYDEQYFGPGTRLTVT.

The CDR3 protein is CASSVDSGANVLTF. The CDR3 DNA reads as TGTGCCAGCAGCGTAGACTCTGGGGCCAACGTCCTGACTTTC. This sequence joins TRBV9 and TRBJ2-6; D remains ambiguous. Germline V gene lookup returns CDR1 SGDLS and CDR2 YYNGEE. With 0 bases removed from V and 0 bases from J, the gap between germline ends came to 1 base. The CDR3 has 14 amino acids.

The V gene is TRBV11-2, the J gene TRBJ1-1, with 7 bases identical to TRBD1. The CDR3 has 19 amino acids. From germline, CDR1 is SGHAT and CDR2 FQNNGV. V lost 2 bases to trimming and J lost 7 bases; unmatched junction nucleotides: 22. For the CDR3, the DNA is TGTGCCAGCAGCTTAACAGTCCAGACAGGGAGGATTAAATTCCTTGAAGCTTTCTTT. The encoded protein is CASSLTVQTGRIKFLEAFF.

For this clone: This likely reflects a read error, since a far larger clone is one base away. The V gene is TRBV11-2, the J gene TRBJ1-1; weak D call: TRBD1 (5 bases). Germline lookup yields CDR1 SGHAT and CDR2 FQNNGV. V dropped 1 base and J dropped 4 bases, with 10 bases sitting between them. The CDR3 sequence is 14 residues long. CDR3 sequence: CASSLGGSVTEAFF. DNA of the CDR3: TGTGCCAGCAGCTTAGGGGGGAGCGTCACTGAAGCTTTCTTT.

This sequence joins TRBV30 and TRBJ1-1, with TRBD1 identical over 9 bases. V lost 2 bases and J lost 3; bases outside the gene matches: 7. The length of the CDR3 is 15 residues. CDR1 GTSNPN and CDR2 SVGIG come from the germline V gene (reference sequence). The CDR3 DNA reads TGTGCCTGGAGTCCTACGGGACAGGGCCACACTGAAGCTTTCTTT. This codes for CAWSPTGQGHTEAFF.

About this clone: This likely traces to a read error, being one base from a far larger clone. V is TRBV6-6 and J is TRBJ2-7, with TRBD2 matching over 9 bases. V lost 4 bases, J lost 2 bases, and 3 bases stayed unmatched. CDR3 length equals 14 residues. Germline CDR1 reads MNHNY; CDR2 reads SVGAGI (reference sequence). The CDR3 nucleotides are TGTGCCAGCAGTTTAGCGGGGGAGACCTACGAGCAGTACTTC. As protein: CASSLAGETYEQYF.

The DNA of the CDR3 is TGCGCCAGCAGCCAAGGGGGTACAGGGGGCGTAGCTGGCTACACCTTC. Encoded protein: CASSQGGTGGVAGYTF. The chain has TRBV4-3 and TRBJ1-2, with TRBD1 matching 9 bases. Looked up from germline, CDR1 is LGHNA and CDR2 is YSLEER. Trimming cost V 1 base and J 7 bases; bases outside gene matches: 10. The CDR3 is made up of 16 amino acids.

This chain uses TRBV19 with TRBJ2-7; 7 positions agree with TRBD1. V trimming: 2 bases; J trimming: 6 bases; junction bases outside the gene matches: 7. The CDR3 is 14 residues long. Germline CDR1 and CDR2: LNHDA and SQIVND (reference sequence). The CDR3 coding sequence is TGTGCCAGTAGTATACAACCCCGGGACAGCGAGCAGTACTTC. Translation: CASSIQPRDSEQYF.

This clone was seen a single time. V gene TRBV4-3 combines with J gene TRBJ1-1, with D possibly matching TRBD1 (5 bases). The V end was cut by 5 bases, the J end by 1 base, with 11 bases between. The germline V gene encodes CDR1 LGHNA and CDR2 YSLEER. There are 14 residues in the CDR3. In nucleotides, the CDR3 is TGCGCCAGCAGCTTTGGGGCCGGGAACACTGAAGCTTTCTTT. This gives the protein CASSFGAGNTEAFF.